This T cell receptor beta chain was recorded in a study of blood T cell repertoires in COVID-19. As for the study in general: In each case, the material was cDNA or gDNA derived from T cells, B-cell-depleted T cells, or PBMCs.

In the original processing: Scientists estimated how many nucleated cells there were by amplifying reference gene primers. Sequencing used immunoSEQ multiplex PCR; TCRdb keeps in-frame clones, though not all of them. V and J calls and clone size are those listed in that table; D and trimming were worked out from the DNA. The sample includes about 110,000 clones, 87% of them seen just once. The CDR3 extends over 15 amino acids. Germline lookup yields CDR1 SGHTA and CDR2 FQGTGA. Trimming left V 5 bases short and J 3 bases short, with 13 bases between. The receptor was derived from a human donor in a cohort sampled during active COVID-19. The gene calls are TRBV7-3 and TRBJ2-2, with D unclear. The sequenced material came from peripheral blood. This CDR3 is CASSASTFDTGELFF. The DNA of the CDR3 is TGTGCCAGCAGCGCGTCCACTTTCGACACCGGGGAGCTGTTTTTT.